This T cell receptor beta chain was captured in a study of CD8 T cells in Susac syndrome. Study overall: Patients with Susac syndrome were therapy-naive, on corticosteroids, or on intravenous immunoglobulin alone at the time that blood was drawn.

Reverse transcription of roughly 0.45 to 1 ug RNA was performed with random hexamers. A multiplex approach, immunoSEQ multiplex PCR, amplified TCR beta CDR3 across 54 Vbeta and 13 Jbeta. TCRdb reprocessed the immunoSEQ multiplex PCR reads with MiXCR, giving one entry per CDR3 protein. The table shows 150,000 to 200,000 distinct CDR3 sequences, with approximately 94% occurring only once. This CDR3 has 11 residues. Per the germline V gene, CDR1 is SGHTA and CDR2 is FQGTGA. Trimming removed 5 bases from V and 12 bases from J, with 11 bases in between. TCR beta from blood CD8+ and CD4+ T cells was sequenced.

The receptor was derived from a human donor with Susac syndrome. The chain recombines TRBV7-3 with TRBJ2-1, with D tentatively TRBD1 or TRBD2 (5 bases each). Material for sequencing was CD4+ T cells from PBMCs. The CDR3 DNA reads TGTGCCAGCAGCAACGGGGCTGGGCAGTTCTTC. Residues: CASSNGAGQFF.